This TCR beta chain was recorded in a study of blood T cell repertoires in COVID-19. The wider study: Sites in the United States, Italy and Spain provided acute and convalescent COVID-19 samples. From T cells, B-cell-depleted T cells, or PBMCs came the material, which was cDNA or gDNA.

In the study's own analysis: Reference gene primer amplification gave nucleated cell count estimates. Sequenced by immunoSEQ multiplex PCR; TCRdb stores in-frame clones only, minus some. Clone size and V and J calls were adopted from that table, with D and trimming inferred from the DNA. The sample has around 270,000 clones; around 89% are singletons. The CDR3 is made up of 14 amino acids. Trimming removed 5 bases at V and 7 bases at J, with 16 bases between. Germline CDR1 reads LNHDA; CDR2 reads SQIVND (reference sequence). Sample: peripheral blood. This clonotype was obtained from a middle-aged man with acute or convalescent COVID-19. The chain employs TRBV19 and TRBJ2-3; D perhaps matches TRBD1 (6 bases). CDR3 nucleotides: TGTGCCAGTAGTTCGTTACCGCAGGGGTATACGCAGTATTTT. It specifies CASSSLPQGYTQYF.